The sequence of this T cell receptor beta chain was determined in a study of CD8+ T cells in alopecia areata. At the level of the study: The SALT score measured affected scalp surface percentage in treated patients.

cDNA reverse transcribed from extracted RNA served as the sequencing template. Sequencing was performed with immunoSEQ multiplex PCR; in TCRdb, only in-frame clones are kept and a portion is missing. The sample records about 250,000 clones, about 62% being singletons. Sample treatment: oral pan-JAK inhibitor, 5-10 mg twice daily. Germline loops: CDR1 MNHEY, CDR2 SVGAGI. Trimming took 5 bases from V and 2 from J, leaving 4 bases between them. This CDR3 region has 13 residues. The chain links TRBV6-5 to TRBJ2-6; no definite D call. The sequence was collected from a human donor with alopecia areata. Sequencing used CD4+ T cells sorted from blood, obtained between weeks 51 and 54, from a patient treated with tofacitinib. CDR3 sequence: CASSRAGANVLTF. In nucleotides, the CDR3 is TGTGCCAGCAGTCGCGCTGGGGCCAACGTCCTGACTTTC.